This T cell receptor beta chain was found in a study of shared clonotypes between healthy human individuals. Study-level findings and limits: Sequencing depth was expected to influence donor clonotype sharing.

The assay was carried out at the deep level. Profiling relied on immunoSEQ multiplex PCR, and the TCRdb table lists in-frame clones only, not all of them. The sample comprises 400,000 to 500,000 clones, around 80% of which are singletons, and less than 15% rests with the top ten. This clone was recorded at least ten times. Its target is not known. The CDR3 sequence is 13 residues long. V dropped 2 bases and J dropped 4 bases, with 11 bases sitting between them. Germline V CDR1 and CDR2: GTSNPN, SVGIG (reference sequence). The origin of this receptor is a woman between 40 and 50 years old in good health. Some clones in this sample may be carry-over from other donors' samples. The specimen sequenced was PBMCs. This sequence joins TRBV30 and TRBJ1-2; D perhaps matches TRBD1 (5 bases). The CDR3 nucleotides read TGTGCCTGGAGTACCGGGGACGGCTATGGCTACACCTTC. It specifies CAWSTGDGYGYTF.